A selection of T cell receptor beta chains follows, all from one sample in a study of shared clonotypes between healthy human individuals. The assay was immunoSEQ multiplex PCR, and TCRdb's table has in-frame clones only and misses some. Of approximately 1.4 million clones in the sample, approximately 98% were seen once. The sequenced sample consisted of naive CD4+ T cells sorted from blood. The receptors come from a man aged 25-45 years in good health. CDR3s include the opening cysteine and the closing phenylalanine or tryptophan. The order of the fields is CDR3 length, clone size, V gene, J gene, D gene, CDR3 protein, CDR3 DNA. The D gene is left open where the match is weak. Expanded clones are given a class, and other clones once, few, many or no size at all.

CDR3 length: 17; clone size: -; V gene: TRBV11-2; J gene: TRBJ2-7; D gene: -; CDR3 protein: CASSLDIPLQGPYEQYF; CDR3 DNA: TGTGCCAGCAGCTTAGATATCCCCCTACAGGGTCCATACGAGCAGTACTTC
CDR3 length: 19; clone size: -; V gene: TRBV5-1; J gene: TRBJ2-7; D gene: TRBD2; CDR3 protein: CASSPGGSGSGRASYEQYF; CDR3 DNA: TGCGCCAGCAGCCCTGGTGGAAGCGGGAGTGGGCGAGCATCCTACGAGCAGTACTTC
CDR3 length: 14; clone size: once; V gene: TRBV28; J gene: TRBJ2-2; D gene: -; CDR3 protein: CASSLLWNTGELFF; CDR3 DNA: TGTGCCAGCAGTCTCCTTTGGAACACCGGGGAGCTGTTTTTT
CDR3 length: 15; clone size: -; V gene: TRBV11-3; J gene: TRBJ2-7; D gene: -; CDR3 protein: CASSLGSGLLYEQYF; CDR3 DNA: TGTGCCAGCAGCTTGGGCAGCGGACTTCTCTACGAGCAGTACTTC
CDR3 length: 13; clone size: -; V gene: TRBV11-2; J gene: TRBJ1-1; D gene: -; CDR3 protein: CASSLDLYTEAFF; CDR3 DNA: TGTGCCAGCAGCTTAGACCTATACACTGAAGCTTTCTTT
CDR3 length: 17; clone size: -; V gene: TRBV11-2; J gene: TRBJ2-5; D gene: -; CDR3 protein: CASSLSQFVGFVETQYF; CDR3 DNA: TGTGCCAGCAGCTTAAGCCAGTTTGTGGGCTTCGTGGAGACCCAGTACTTC
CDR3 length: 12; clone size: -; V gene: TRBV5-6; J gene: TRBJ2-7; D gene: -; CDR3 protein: CASSFDPHEQYF; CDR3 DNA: TGTGCCAGCAGCTTTGACCCCCACGAGCAGTACTTC
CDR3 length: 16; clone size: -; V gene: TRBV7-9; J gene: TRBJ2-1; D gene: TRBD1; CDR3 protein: CASSSRTGGANNEQFF; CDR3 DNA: TGTGCCAGCAGCTCTCGGACAGGGGGCGCGAACAATGAGCAGTTCTTC
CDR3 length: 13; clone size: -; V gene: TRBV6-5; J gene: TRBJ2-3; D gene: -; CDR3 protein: CASSYSGRDTQYF; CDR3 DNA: TGTGCCAGCAGTTACTCAGGGAGGGATACGCAGTATTTT
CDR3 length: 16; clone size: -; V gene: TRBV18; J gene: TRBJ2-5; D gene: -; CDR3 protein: CASSPDHGNLQETQYF; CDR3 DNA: TGTGCCAGCTCACCAGACCACGGGAACCTCCAAGAGACCCAGTACTTC
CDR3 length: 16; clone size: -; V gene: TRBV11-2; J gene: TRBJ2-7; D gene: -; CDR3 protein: CASSFMGSPRRFEQYF; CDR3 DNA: TGTGCCAGCAGCTTCATGGGCAGCCCTCGACGGTTCGAGCAGTACTTC
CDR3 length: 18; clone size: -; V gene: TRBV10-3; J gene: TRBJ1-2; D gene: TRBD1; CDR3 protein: CAISLVAVRDSYNYGYTF; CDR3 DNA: TGTGCCATCAGCCTAGTAGCGGTCCGGGACAGCTATAACTATGGCTACACCTTC